This T cell receptor beta chain originates from a study of T cell responses to AZD1222 COVID-19 vaccine. Study results and limitations: The sample set comprised mostly white British donors with more females, and clonal diversity was possibly underestimated. A rise in Spike-specific TCR breadth and depth followed two AZD1222 doses. Close to half of spike-specific TCRs reportedly recognize unmutated variant regions.

Libraries were prepared by immunoSEQ multiplex PCR; TCRdb keeps only in-frame clonotypes and omits some of them. The sample lists 70,000 or so clones; around nine tenths were seen once. CDR1 and CDR2 (germline): SGHAT, FQDESV (reference sequence). The CDR3 length is 14 residues. V dropped 4 bases and J dropped 5; count of bases not matched to a gene: 4. Points on this clone: Its specificity is not known.

Specimen: peripheral blood, collected on day 0 of AZD1222 vaccination. The source is an adult in good health. This chain links TRBV11-1 with TRBJ2-3; 9 nucleotides match TRBD1. In DNA, the CDR3 is TGTGCCAGCAGCTCCGACAGGGGGGGAGATACGCAGTATTTT. This gives the protein CASSSDRGGDTQYF.